This T cell receptor (beta chain) appears in the sequencing data of a study of T-cell reconstitution after alpha-beta-depleted transplantation in children. This clonotype showed up just a few times. Its cognate antigen is unknown. Germline V gene data show CDR1 as GTSNPN and CDR2 as SVGIG (reference sequence). V was clipped by 2 bases and J by 3 bases, with 14 bases between them. CDR3 length: 14 residues. It was with unique molecular identifiers that the TCRbeta library was prepared. TCRdb re-called the PCR reads through MiXCR, storing one row per CDR3 protein. The table includes a few hundred thousand distinct CDR3 sequences, about 16% detected once. Study-wide points: Several hundred expanded graft clones reportedly were the source of alpha-beta T cells about two months after transplant. When one year had passed after transplant, most T-cell counts and diversity came from newly produced T cells. Some patients showed high day-60 TCRbeta diversity, which derived from surviving recipient T cells and thymic progenitors.

Sample: PBMCs, mostly from graft donor cells, taken 360 days after TCRalphabeta/CD19-depleted stem cell transplant. This chain connects TRBV30 to TRBJ2-7; no clear D. The source is a boy under three years old who had a stem cell transplant for Wiskott-Aldrich syndrome, so the T cells may come from the graft donor. The CDR3 sequence is CAWSKRTKSYEQYF. In DNA, the CDR3 is TGTGCCTGGAGTAAACGGACCAAGAGCTACGAGCAGTACTTC.